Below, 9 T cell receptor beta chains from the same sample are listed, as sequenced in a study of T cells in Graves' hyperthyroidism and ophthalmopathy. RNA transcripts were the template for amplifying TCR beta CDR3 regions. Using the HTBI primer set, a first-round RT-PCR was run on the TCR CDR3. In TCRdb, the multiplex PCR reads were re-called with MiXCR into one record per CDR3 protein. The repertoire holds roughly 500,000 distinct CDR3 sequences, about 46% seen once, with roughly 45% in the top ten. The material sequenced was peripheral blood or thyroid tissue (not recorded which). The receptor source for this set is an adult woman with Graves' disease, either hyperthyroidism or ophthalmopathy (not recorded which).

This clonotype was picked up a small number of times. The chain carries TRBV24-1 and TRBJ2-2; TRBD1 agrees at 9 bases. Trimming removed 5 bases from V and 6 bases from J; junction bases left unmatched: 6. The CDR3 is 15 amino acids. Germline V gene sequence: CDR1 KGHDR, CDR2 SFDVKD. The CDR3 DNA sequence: TGTGCCACCAGTGCAGGGACAGGGTTCCCCGGGGAGCTGTTTTTT. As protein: CATSAGTGFPGELFF.

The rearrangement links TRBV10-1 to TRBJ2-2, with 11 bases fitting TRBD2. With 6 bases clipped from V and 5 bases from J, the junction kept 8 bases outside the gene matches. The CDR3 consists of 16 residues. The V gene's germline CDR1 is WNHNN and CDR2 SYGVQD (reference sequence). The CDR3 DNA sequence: TGCGCCAGCAGCCCGGGACTAGCGGTGGAGACCGGGGAGCTGTTTTTT. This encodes CASSPGLAVETGELFF.

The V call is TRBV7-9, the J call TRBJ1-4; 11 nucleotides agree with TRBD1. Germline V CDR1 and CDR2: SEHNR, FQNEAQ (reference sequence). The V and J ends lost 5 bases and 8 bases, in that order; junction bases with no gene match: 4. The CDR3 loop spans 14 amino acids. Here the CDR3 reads CASSQGTGGEKLFF. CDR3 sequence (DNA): TGTGCCAGCAGCCAAGGGACAGGGGGAGAAAAACTGTTTTTT.

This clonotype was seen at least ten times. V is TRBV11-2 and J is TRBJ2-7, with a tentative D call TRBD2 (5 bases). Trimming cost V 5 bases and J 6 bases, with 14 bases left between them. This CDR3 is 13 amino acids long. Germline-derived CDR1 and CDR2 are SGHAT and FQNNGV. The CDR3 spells CASSPGMWPEQYF. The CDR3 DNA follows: TGTGCCAGCAGCCCCGGGATGTGGCCCGAGCAGTACTTC.

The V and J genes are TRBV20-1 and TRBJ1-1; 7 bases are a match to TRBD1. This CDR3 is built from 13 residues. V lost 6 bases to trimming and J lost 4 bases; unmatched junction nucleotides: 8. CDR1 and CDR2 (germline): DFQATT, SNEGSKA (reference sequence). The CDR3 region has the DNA TGCAGTGCGAGCAGGGGGTGGAGCACTGAAGCTTTCTTT. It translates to CSASRGWSTEAFF.

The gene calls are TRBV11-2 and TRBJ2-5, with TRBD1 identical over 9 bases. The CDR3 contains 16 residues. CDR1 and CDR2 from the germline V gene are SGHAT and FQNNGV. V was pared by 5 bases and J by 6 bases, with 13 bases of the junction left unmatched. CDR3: CASSLTTGTGLKTQYF. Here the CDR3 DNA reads TGTGCCAGCAGCCTGACGACCGGGACAGGGTTAAAGACCCAGTACTTC.

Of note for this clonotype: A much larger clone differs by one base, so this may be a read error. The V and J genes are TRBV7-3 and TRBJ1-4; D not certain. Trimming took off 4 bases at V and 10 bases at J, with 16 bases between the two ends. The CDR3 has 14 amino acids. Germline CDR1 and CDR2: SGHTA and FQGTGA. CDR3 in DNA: TGTGCCAGCAGCTCCTGGATAGGGCCCGCAAAACTGTTTTTT. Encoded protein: CASSSWIGPAKLFF.

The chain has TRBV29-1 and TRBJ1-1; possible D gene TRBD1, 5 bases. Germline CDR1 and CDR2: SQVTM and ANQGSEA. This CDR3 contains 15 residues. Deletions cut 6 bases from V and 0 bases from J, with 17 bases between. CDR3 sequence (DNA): TGCAGCGTGACTAGCGGGACGGACATGAACACTGAAGCTTTCTTT. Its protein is CSVTSGTDMNTEAFF. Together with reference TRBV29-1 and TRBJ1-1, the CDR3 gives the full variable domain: SAVISQKPSRDICQRGTSLTIQCQVDSQVTMMFWYRQQPGQSLTLIATANQGSEATYESGFVIDKFPISRPNLTFSTLTVSNMSPEDSSIYLCSVTSGTDMNTEAFFGQGTRLTVV.

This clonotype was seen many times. The CDR3 loop is CAISGSGAETQYF. CDR3 coding DNA: TGTGCCATCAGTGGGTCAGGGGCAGAGACCCAGTACTTC. The chain carries TRBV10-3 and TRBJ2-5; D might be TRBD1 (6 bases). CDR3 length: 13 amino acids. V lost 4 bases and J 4 bases, leaving 10 bases between the germline ends. CDR1 ENHRY and CDR2 SYGVKD come from the germline V gene.